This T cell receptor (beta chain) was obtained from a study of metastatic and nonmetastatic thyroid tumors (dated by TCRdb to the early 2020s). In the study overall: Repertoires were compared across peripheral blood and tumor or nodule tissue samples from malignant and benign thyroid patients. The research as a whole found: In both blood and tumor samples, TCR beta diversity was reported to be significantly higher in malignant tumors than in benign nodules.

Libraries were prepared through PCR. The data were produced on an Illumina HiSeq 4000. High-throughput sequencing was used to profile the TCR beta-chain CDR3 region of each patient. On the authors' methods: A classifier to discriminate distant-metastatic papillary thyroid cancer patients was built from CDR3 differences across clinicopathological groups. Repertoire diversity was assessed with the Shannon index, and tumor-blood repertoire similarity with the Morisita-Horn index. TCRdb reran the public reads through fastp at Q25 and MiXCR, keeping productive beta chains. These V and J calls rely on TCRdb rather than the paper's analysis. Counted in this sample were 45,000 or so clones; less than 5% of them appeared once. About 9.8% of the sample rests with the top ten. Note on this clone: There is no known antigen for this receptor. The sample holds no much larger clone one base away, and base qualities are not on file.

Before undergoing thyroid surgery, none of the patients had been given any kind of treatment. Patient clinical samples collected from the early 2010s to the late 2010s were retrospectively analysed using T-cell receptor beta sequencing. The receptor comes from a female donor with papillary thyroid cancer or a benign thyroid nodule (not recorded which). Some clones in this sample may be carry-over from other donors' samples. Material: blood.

The nucleotides are TGTGCCAGATCCCCGAAAGGAAGGACTTACAATGAGCAGTTCTTC. Its amino acids are CARSPKGRTYNEQFF. The chain uses TRBV12-3 or TRBV12-4 and TRBJ2-1, with TRBD2 as a weak D call on 5 bases. Trimming costs V 9 bases and J 4 bases, and their ends lie 19 bases apart. The CDR3 contains 15 residues, cysteine and phenylalanine counted. The retained sequence is limited to the CDR3, 45 bases, with the frame set at the first base.